Listed below are T cell receptor beta chains from one sample, sequenced in a study of Graves' ophthalmopathy and Graves' hyperthyroidism. One entry per CDR3 protein results from TCRdb running MiXCR on the multiplex PCR reads. There are roughly 1.1 million distinct CDR3 sequences in the sample; about 40% occur only once, and 8.5% to 14% lies in the top ten. Source material: peripheral blood or thyroid tissue (not recorded which). These receptors were taken from an adult man with Graves' hyperthyroidism. The CDR3 runs from the conserved cysteine through the conserved F or W. D genes are given only for firm matches. Not all rows give a size; the values are once, few, many and, for expanded clones, a class.

CDR3aa: CASSLTYTKETQYF; CDR3nt: TGTGCCAGCAGCTTAACGTACACGAAAGAGACCCAGTACTTC; j_gene: TRBJ2-5; d_gene: .; v_gene: TRBV7-9; abundance: .
CDR3aa: CATQSGNTIYF; CDR3nt: TGTGCCACCCAATCTGGAAACACCATATATTTT; j_gene: TRBJ1-3; d_gene: .; v_gene: TRBV10-3; abundance: many
CDR3aa: CASSDAKLFF; CDR3nt: TGTGCCAGCAGTGACGCTAAACTGTTTTTT; j_gene: TRBJ1-4; d_gene: .; v_gene: TRBV2; abundance: many
CDR3aa: CATSDRDIQETQYF; CDR3nt: TGTGCCACCAGTGATCGGGACATCCAAGAGACCCAGTACTTC; j_gene: TRBJ2-5; d_gene: .; v_gene: TRBV24-1; abundance: many
CDR3aa: CSVGTTGLYGYTF; CDR3nt: TGCAGCGTTGGGACTACAGGGCTCTATGGCTACACCTTC; j_gene: TRBJ1-2; d_gene: .; v_gene: TRBV29-1; abundance: few
CDR3aa: CSARPGGRVGETQYF; CDR3nt: TGCAGTGCTAGACCTGGCGGGAGGGTAGGGGAGACCCAGTACTTC; j_gene: TRBJ2-5; d_gene: TRBD2; v_gene: TRBV20-1; abundance: .
CDR3aa: CASSQTGTGDGYTF; CDR3nt: TGCGCCAGCAGCCAAACCGGGACAGGGGATGGCTACACCTTC; j_gene: TRBJ1-2; d_gene: TRBD1; v_gene: TRBV4-1; abundance: .
CDR3aa: CASKPSLTNEKLFF; CDR3nt: TGTGCCAGCAAACCCAGCTTAACTAATGAAAAACTGTTTTTT; j_gene: TRBJ1-4; d_gene: .; v_gene: TRBV2; abundance: many
CDR3aa: CASSSDWSSPLHF; CDR3nt: TGTGCCAGCAGCTCTGACTGGTCCTCACCCCTCCACTTT; j_gene: TRBJ1-6; d_gene: .; v_gene: TRBV7-2; abundance: many
CDR3aa: CASSIGTAGNTIYF; CDR3nt: TGCGCCAGCAGCATCGGGACAGCTGGAAACACCATATATTTT; j_gene: TRBJ1-3; d_gene: TRBD1; v_gene: TRBV5-1; abundance: many
CDR3aa: CASSDTGGIAGDYGYTF; CDR3nt: TGTGCCAGCAGTGATACCGGGGGCATCGCGGGGGACTATGGCTACACCTTC; j_gene: TRBJ1-2; d_gene: .; v_gene: TRBV2; abundance: .
CDR3aa: CASSSLQGEQETQYF; CDR3nt: TGTGCCAGCAGTTCCCTGCAGGGTGAGCAAGAGACCCAGTACTTC; j_gene: TRBJ2-5; d_gene: .; v_gene: TRBV12-3/TRBV12-4; abundance: many
CDR3aa: CSVDRGEGETQYF; CDR3nt: TGCAGCGTTGACCGGGGGGAAGGGGAGACCCAGTACTTC; j_gene: TRBJ2-5; d_gene: TRBD2; v_gene: TRBV29-1; abundance: .
CDR3aa: CSVRGGAYEQYF; CDR3nt: TGCAGCGTTAGAGGAGGTGCCTACGAGCAGTACTTC; j_gene: TRBJ2-7; d_gene: .; v_gene: TRBV29-1; abundance: many
CDR3aa: CASSLQGNSQPQHF; CDR3nt: TGTGCCAGCAGTCTACAGGGGAACAGTCAGCCCCAGCATTTT; j_gene: TRBJ1-5; d_gene: TRBD1; v_gene: TRBV2; abundance: .
CDR3aa: CASSPPGERDTQYF; CDR3nt: TGTGCCAGCTCACCACCGGGAGAGCGAGATACGCAGTATTTT; j_gene: TRBJ2-3; d_gene: .; v_gene: TRBV18; abundance: .
CDR3aa: CSVEDLADQGQETQYF; CDR3nt: TGCAGCGTTGAAGATCTGGCAGATCAGGGGCAAGAGACCCAGTACTTC; j_gene: TRBJ2-5; d_gene: .; v_gene: TRBV29-1; abundance: many
CDR3aa: CATSDVASGNTGELFF; CDR3nt: TGTGCCACCAGTGATGTTGCTTCGGGAAACACCGGGGAGCTGTTTTTT; j_gene: TRBJ2-2; d_gene: .; v_gene: TRBV24-1; abundance: many
CDR3aa: CASSGAGRGNEKLFF; CDR3nt: TGTGCCAGCAGCGGCGCCGGCAGGGGTAATGAAAAACTGTTTTTT; j_gene: TRBJ1-4; d_gene: .; v_gene: TRBV5-6; abundance: many
CDR3aa: CASSLVGWNTIYF; CDR3nt: TGTGCCAGCAGCTTAGTAGGATGGAACACCATATATTTT; j_gene: TRBJ1-3; d_gene: .; v_gene: TRBV7-9; abundance: .
CDR3aa: CSAVRDRGDTGELFF; CDR3nt: TGCAGTGCAGTCCGGGACAGGGGAGACACCGGGGAGCTGTTTTTT; j_gene: TRBJ2-2; d_gene: TRBD1; v_gene: TRBV20-1; abundance: .
CDR3aa: CASSFGLAGGQGEEYF; CDR3nt: TGTGCCAGCAGCTTCGGACTAGCGGGAGGGCAGGGCGAAGAGTACTTC; j_gene: TRBJ2-7; d_gene: TRBD2; v_gene: TRBV7-2; abundance: many
CDR3aa: CASSYGGSPNQPQHF; CDR3nt: TGTGCCAGCAGTTACGGCGGGTCCCCCAATCAGCCCCAGCATTTT; j_gene: TRBJ1-5; d_gene: .; v_gene: TRBV6-6; abundance: many
CDR3aa: CASSQDILAANTGELFF; CDR3nt: TGTGCCAGCAGCCAAGACATACTAGCGGCGAACACCGGGGAGCTGTTTTTT; j_gene: TRBJ2-2; d_gene: TRBD2; v_gene: TRBV14; abundance: .
CDR3aa: CASSLPGQGRISPLHF; CDR3nt: TGCGCCAGCAGCTTGCCGGGGCAGGGTCGGATTTCACCCCTCCACTTT; j_gene: TRBJ1-6; d_gene: .; v_gene: TRBV5-1; abundance: once
CDR3aa: CASSQVGGSNYGYTF; CDR3nt: TGCGCCAGCAGCCAAGTGGGTGGATCAAACTATGGCTACACCTTC; j_gene: TRBJ1-2; d_gene: .; v_gene: TRBV4-1; abundance: .
CDR3aa: CASLSLGTEAFF; CDR3nt: TGTGCCAGCTTGTCGTTGGGAACTGAAGCTTTCTTT; j_gene: TRBJ1-1; d_gene: .; v_gene: TRBV12-3/TRBV12-4; abundance: many
CDR3aa: CAISESGGRGTEAFF; CDR3nt: TGTGCCATCAGTGAGTCTGGGGGCAGGGGGACTGAAGCTTTCTTT; j_gene: TRBJ1-1; d_gene: TRBD1; v_gene: TRBV10-3; abundance: many